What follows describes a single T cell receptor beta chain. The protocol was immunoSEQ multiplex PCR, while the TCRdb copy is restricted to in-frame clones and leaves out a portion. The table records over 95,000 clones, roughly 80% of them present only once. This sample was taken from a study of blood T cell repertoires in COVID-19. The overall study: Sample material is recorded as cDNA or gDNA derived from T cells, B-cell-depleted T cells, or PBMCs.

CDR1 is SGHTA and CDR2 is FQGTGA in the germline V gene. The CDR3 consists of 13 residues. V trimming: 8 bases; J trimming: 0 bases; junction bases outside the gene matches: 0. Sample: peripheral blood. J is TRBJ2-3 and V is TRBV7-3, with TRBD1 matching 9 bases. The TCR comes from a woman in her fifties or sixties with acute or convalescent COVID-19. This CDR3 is CASGQGSTDTQYF. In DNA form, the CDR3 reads TGTGCCAGCGGACAGGGGAGCACAGATACGCAGTATTTT.